This T cell receptor beta chain was sequenced during a study of T-cell reconstitution after alpha-beta-depleted transplantation in children. There are 17 residues in the CDR3. In germline, CDR1 is LGHDT, CDR2 YNNKEL (reference sequence). The trim removed 2 bases at V and 5 bases at J, leaving 8 bases unmatched. A library of TCRbeta sequences, prepared with unique molecular identifiers, was generated. TCRdb passed the PCR reads through MiXCR, listing each CDR3 protein once. The sample carries about 1,000,000 distinct CDR3 sequences, under 30% recorded once. Here the sequenced sample was PBMCs, mostly from graft donor cells, taken 360 days after TCRalphabeta/CD19-depleted stem cell transplant. V and J are TRBV3-1 and TRBJ2-2, with 10 bases lining up with TRBD1. The origin of this receptor is a boy in the first two years of life who had a stem cell transplant for SCID, so the T cells may come from the graft donor. The CDR3 DNA reads as TGTGCCAGCAGCCAACCCCGGACAGGGGGGATTACCGGGGAGCTGTTTTTT. Protein product: CASSQPRTGGITGELFF. Full variable domain (remainder filled in from reference TRBV3-1 and TRBJ2-2): DTAVSQTPKYLVTQMGNDKSIKCEQNLGHDTMYWYKQDSKKFLKIMFSYNNKELIINETVPNRFSPKSPDKAHLNLHINSLELGDSAVYFCASSQPRTGGITGELFFGEGSRLTVL.